This T cell receptor beta chain is from a study of T cell changes during pregnancy in multiple sclerosis. Deletions cut 3 bases from V and 3 bases from J, with 11 bases between. The germline V gene encodes CDR1 GTSNPN and CDR2 SVGIG (reference sequence). CDR3 length equals 13 residues. Sequenced by immunoSEQ multiplex PCR; TCRdb stores in-frame clones only, minus some. The sample holds approximately 46,000 clones, 80% to 90% seen once. The V and J genes are TRBV30 and TRBJ1-1; D gene ambiguous. This receptor was identified in a female donor with multiple sclerosis, enrolled in a pregnancy study. The material was CD8+ T cells from peripheral blood mononuclear cells, obtained in the second trimester of pregnancy. The CDR3 loop reads CAWREFRDTEAFF. CDR3 nucleotide sequence: TGTGCCTGGAGAGAATTCCGGGACACTGAAGCTTTCTTT.